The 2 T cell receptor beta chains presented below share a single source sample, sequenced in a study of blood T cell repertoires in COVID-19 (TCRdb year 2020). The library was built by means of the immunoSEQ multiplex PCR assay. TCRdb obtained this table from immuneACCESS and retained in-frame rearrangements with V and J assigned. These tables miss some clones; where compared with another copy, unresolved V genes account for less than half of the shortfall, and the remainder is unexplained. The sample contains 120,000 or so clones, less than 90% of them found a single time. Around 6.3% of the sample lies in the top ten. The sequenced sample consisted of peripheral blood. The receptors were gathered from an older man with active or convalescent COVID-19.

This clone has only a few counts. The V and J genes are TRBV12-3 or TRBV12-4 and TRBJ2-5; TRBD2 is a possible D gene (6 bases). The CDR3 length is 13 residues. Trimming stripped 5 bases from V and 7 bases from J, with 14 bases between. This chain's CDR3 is CASSLGLKGTQYF. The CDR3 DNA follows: TGTGCCAGCAGTCTGGGACTTAAGGGGACCCAGTACTTC.

The CDR3 loop reads CASSSQGSSTDTQYF. In DNA, the CDR3 is TGTGCCAGCAGCTCGCAGGGGTCGTCCACAGATACGCAGTATTTT. The rearrangement joins TRBV7-2 to TRBJ2-3; TRBD1 is a possible D gene (6 bases). There are 15 residues in the CDR3. V was trimmed by 4 bases and J by 2 bases, leaving 13 bases between them. The V gene's germline CDR1 is SGHTA and CDR2 FQGNSA.